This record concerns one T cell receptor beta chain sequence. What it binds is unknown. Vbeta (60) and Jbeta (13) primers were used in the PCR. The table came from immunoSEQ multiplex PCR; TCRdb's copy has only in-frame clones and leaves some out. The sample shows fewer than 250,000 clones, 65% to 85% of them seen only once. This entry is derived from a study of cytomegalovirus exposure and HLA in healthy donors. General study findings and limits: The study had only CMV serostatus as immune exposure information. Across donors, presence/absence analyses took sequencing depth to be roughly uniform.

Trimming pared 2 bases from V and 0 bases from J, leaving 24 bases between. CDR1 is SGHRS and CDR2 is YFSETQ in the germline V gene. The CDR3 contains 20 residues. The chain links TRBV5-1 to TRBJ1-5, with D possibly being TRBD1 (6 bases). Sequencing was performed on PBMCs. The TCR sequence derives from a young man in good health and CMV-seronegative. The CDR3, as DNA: TGCGCCAGCAGCTTCCCACTACAGGGCGTCAATAATTATAGCAATCAGCCCCAGCATTTT. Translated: CASSFPLQGVNNYSNQPQHF.